Below, one TCR beta chain is given with its context. Its target is not known. The sample is drawn from a study of response to subunit inactivated influenza vaccine. The J segment lost 6 bases and the V segment lost 2 bases, leaving 9 bases of the junction unmatched. Germline V gene lookup returns CDR1 MNHNS and CDR2 SASEGT. The CDR3 sequence is 17 residues long. TCRdb called the RT-PCR reads again in MiXCR, with one record for every CDR3 protein. This table holds 530,000 or so distinct CDR3 sequences, about 25% found once. The study's findings and limits: Researchers suggested that each seasonal influenza vaccination recruits few new T cells.

The receptor's source is a man aged 45 to 65 who received an inactivated influenza vaccine. This specimen consisted of CD4+ T cells sorted from PBMCs, obtained about 5 days after vaccination. V and J are TRBV6-1 and TRBJ2-1; 11 bases agree with TRBD1. CDR3 loop: CASSERDRGRRGNEQFF. The CDR3 nucleotides are TGTGCCAGCAGTGAAAGGGACAGGGGGAGGAGGGGCAATGAGCAGTTCTTC.